This TCR beta chain derives from a study of T cells in Graves' hyperthyroidism and ophthalmopathy. Study-level points and caveats: Model-based prediction identified ophthalmopathy a median 6.5 months prior to its onset.

Many counts were recorded for this clonotype. Antigen: not known. The CDR3 loop spans 15 amino acids. Germline V CDR1 and CDR2: SQVTM, ANQGSEA. V lost 3 bases and J lost 0, with 14 bases in between. The TCR beta CDR3 regions underwent amplification using RNA transcripts as the source. HTBI primers were used for first-round RT-PCR of the TCR CDR3. TCRdb re-derived calls from the multiplex PCR reads in MiXCR, one entry per CDR3 protein. The sample records more than 500,000 distinct CDR3 sequences, 40% to 55% being singletons. This receptor was identified in an adult woman with Graves' disease, either hyperthyroidism or ophthalmopathy (not recorded which). Sequencing used peripheral blood or thyroid tissue (not recorded which). The chain employs TRBV29-1 and TRBJ1-1, with a possible D match to TRBD1 (5 bases). Here the CDR3 DNA reads TGCAGCGTTGAGACTAAGTGGGGGATGAACACTGAAGCTTTCTTT. Protein product: CSVETKWGMNTEAFF. Full variable domain (remainder filled in from reference TRBV29-1 and TRBJ1-1): SAVISQKPSRDICQRGTSLTIQCQVDSQVTMMFWYRQQPGQSLTLIATANQGSEATYESGFVIDKFPISRPNLTFSTLTVSNMSPEDSSIYLCSVETKWGMNTEAFFGQGTRLTVV.